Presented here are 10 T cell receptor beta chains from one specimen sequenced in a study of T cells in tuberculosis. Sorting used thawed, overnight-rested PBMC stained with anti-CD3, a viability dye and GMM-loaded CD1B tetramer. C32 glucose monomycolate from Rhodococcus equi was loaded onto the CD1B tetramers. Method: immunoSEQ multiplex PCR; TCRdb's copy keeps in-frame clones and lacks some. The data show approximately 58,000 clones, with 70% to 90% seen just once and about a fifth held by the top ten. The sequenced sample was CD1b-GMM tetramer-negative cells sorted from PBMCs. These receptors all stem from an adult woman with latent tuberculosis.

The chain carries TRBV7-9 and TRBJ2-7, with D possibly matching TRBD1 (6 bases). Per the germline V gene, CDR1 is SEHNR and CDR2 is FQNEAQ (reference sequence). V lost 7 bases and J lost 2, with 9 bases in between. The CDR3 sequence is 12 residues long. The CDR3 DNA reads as TGTGCCAGCAAGCAGGGGCCCTACGAGCAGTACTTC. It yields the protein CASKQGPYEQYF.

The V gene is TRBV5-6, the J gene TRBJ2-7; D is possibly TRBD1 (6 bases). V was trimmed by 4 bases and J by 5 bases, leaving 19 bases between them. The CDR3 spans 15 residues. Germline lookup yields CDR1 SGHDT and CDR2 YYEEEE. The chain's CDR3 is CASSDYKGVGNEQYF. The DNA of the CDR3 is TGTGCCAGCAGCGACTACAAGGGGGTTGGCAACGAGCAGTACTTC.

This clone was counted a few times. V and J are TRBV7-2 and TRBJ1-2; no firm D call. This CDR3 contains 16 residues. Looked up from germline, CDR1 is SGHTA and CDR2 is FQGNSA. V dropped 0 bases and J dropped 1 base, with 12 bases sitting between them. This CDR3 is CASSLAPPGINYGYTF. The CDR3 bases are TGTGCCAGCAGCTTAGCTCCCCCCGGGATTAACTATGGCTACACCTTC.

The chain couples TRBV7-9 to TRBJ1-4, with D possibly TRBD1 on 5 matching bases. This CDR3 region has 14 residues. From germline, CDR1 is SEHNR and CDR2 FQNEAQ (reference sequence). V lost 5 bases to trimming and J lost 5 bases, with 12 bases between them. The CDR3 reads CASSNQGANEKLFF. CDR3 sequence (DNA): TGTGCCAGCAGCAACCAGGGTGCCAATGAAAAACTGTTTTTT. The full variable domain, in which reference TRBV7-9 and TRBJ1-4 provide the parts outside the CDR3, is DTGVSQNPRHKITKRGQNVTFRCDPISEHNRLYWYRQTLGQGPEFLTYFQNEAQLEKSRLLSDRFSAERPKGSFSTLEIQRTEQGDSAMYLCASSNQGANEKLFFGSGTQLSVL.

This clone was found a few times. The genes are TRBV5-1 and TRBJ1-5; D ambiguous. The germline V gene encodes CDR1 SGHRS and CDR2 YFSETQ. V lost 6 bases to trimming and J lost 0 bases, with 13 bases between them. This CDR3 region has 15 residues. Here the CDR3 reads CASTLSPNSNQPQHF. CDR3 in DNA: TGCGCCAGCACCCTCTCTCCTAATAGCAATCAGCCCCAGCATTTT. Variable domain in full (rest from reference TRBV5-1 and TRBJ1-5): KAGVTQTPRYLIKTRGQQVTLSCSPISGHRSVSWYQQTPGQGLQFLFEYFSETQRNKGNFPGRFSGRQFSNSRSEMNVSTLELGDSALYLCASTLSPNSNQPQHFGDGTRLSIL.

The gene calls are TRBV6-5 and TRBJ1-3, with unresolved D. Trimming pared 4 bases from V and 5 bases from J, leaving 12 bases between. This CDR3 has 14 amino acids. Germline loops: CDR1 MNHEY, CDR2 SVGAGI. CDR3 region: CASSLTRSRNTIYF. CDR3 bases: TGTGCCAGCAGTTTAACACGGAGTCGAAACACCATATATTTT.

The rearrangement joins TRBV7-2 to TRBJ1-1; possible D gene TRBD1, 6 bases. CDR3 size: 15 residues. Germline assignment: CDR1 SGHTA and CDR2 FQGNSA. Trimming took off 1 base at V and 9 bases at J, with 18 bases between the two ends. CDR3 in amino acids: CASSLDSGDPLKAFF. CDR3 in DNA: TGTGCCAGCAGCTTAGACTCAGGGGACCCACTGAAAGCTTTCTTT. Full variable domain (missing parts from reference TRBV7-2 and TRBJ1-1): GAGVSQSPSNKVTEKGKDVELRCDPISGHTALYWYRQSLGQGLEFLIYFQGNSAPDKSGLPSDRFSAERTGGSVSTLTIQRTQQEDSAVYLCASSLDSGDPLKAFFGQGTRLTVV.

The CDR3 here is CASSQESGNQPQHF. The CDR3 DNA reads as TGTGCCAGCAGCCAAGAATCAGGGAATCAGCCCCAGCATTTT. The V call is TRBV4-2, the J call TRBJ1-5; tentative D call: TRBD1 (5 bases). This CDR3 spans 14 amino acids. V shed 0 bases and J shed 4 bases, with 7 bases lying between them. Germline V gives CDR1 LGHNA, CDR2 YNFKEQ.

The CDR3 DNA follows: TGTGCCAGCAGCGCGGAGGCGGGAAACAATGAGCAGTTCTTC. Its protein is CASSAEAGNNEQFF. V usage is TRBV13 and J usage is TRBJ2-1, with a possible D match to TRBD2 (6 bases). The CDR3 has 14 amino acids. Deletions cut 5 bases from V and 5 bases from J, with 13 bases between. Germline values: CDR1 PRHDT, CDR2 FYEKMQ (reference sequence).

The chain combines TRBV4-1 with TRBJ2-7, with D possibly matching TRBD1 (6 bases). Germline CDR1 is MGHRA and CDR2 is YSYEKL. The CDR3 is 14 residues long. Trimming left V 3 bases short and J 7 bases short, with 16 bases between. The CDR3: CASSQPIQRGEQYF. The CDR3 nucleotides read TGCGCCAGCAGCCAGCCAATTCAAAGGGGGGAGCAGTACTTC.